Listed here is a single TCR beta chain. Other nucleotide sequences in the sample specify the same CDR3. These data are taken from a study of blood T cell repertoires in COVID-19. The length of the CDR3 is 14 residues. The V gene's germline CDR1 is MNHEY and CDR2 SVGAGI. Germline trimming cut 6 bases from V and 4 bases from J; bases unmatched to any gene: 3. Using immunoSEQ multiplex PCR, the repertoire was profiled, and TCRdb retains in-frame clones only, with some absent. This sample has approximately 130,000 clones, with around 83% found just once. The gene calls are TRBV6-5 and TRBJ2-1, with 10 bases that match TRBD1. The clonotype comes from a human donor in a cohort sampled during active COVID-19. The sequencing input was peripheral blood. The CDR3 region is CASRGQGTYNEQFF. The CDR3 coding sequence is TGTGCCAGCAGGGGACAGGGGACTTACAATGAGCAGTTCTTC.